A few counts support the clone carrying this T cell receptor beta chain. In the original processing: Reference gene primer amplification gave estimated nucleated cell counts. The table came from immunoSEQ multiplex PCR; TCRdb's copy has only in-frame clones and leaves some out. D and trimming come from the DNA, and the V and J calls and clone size come from that table. Seen here are hundreds of thousands of clones, about nine tenths observed once, and the top ten hold about 8.9%. This sample is part of a study of blood T cell repertoires in COVID-19. For the study at large: Samples representing acute and convalescent COVID-19 were sourced from the United States, Italy and Spain.

In terms of age and location, participants ranged from about 18 to 89 years and lived in about 25 US areas. Donors of Cohort 3 who recovered were those that had two negative PCRs, clearance, or symptom resolution. The CDR3 contains 15 residues. The V and J ends lost 5 bases and 0 bases respectively, with 13 bases between them. The germline gives CDR1 SGHTA, CDR2 FQGNSA. Material: PBMCs or T cells enriched from blood (not recorded which). This clonotype was obtained from a young woman who had recovered from COVID-19. The rearrangement uses TRBV7-2 and TRBJ1-2; D is unclear. CDR3 protein: CASSPITPANYGYTF. In DNA form, the CDR3 reads TGTGCCAGCAGCCCGATAACGCCAGCTAACTATGGCTACACCTTC.